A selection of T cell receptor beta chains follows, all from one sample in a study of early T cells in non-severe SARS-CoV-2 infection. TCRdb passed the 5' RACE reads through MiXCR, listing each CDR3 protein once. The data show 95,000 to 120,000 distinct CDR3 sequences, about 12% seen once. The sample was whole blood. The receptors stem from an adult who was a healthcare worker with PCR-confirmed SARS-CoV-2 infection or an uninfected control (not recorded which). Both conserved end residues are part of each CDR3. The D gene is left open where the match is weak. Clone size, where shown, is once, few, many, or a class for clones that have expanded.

cdr3_aa: CASSPQGAYEQYF
cdr3_nt: TGCGCCAGCAGCCCGCAGGGAGCCTACGAGCAGTACTTC
v_call: TRBV5-1
j_call: TRBJ2-7
d_call: NA
clone_size: many

cdr3_aa: CAWIPLAGGTGELFF
cdr3_nt: TGTGCCTGGATCCCTCTAGCGGGGGGAACCGGGGAGCTGTTTTTT
v_call: TRBV30
j_call: TRBJ2-2
d_call: TRBD2
clone_size: NA

cdr3_aa: CASSLTSEHNEQFF
cdr3_nt: TGTGCCAGCAGCTTAACTAGCGAGCACAATGAGCAGTTCTTC
v_call: TRBV7-3
j_call: TRBJ2-1
d_call: NA
clone_size: many

cdr3_aa: CASSYGQGLNEQYF
cdr3_nt: TGTGCCAGCAGTTACGGCCAGGGATTAAACGAGCAGTACTTC
v_call: TRBV6-6
j_call: TRBJ2-7
d_call: NA
clone_size: NA

cdr3_aa: CASSETFRDFQKYF
cdr3_nt: TGCGCCAGCAGTGAGACATTTAGGGACTTCCAAAAGTACTTC
v_call: TRBV10-2
j_call: TRBJ2-5
d_call: NA
clone_size: many

cdr3_aa: CASSLVGTGVGNIQYF
cdr3_nt: TGTGCCAGCAGCTTGGTGGGCACCGGAGTAGGAAACATTCAGTACTTC
v_call: TRBV5-4
j_call: TRBJ2-4
d_call: NA
clone_size: few

cdr3_aa: CASSLYAAMNTEAFF
cdr3_nt: TGTGCCAGCAGCTTATACGCCGCTATGAACACTGAAGCTTTCTTT
v_call: TRBV7-9
j_call: TRBJ1-1
d_call: NA
clone_size: NA

cdr3_aa: CASTSLRDRASTDTQYF
cdr3_nt: TGTGCCAGCACCTCCTTGAGGGACAGGGCTAGCACAGATACGCAGTATTTT
v_call: TRBV6-5
j_call: TRBJ2-3
d_call: TRBD1
clone_size: few

cdr3_aa: CSARPRAKNTEAFF
cdr3_nt: TGCAGCGCCCGGCCCCGGGCTAAGAACACTGAAGCTTTCTTT
v_call: TRBV29-1
j_call: TRBJ1-1
d_call: NA
clone_size: few

cdr3_aa: CASSLRSRMDTQYF
cdr3_nt: TGTGCCAGCAGCTTACGCTCCCGGATGGATACGCAGTATTTT
v_call: TRBV5-5
j_call: TRBJ2-3
d_call: NA
clone_size: few

cdr3_aa: CASSLAYRSSGNTIYF
cdr3_nt: TGTGCCAGCAGCTTAGCATACCGTTCCTCTGGAAACACCATATATTTT
v_call: TRBV6-5
j_call: TRBJ1-3
d_call: NA
clone_size: NA

cdr3_aa: CSARSQGANGELFF
cdr3_nt: TGCAGTGCTAGATCCCAGGGGGCTAACGGGGAGCTGTTTTTT
v_call: TRBV20-1
j_call: TRBJ2-2
d_call: TRBD1
clone_size: few

cdr3_aa: CATGGFQPQHF
cdr3_nt: TGTGCAACAGGGGGCTTTCAGCCCCAGCATTTT
v_call: TRBV10-3
j_call: TRBJ1-5
d_call: TRBD1
clone_size: NA

cdr3_aa: CASRLAPLRRQEAKNIQYF
cdr3_nt: TGTGCAAGTCGCTTAGCCCCCCTTCGGAGACAAGAGGCCAAAAACATTCAGTACTTC
v_call: TRBV12-2
j_call: TRBJ2-4
d_call: NA
clone_size: many

cdr3_aa: CATSDLKDTQYF
cdr3_nt: TGTGCCACCAGTGATTTGAAGGATACGCAGTATTTT
v_call: TRBV24-1
j_call: TRBJ2-3
d_call: NA
clone_size: NA

cdr3_aa: CASSQEDRARQPQHF
cdr3_nt: TGCGCCAGCAGCCAAGAGGACAGGGCGAGGCAGCCCCAGCATTTT
v_call: TRBV4-1
j_call: TRBJ1-5
d_call: TRBD1
clone_size: NA